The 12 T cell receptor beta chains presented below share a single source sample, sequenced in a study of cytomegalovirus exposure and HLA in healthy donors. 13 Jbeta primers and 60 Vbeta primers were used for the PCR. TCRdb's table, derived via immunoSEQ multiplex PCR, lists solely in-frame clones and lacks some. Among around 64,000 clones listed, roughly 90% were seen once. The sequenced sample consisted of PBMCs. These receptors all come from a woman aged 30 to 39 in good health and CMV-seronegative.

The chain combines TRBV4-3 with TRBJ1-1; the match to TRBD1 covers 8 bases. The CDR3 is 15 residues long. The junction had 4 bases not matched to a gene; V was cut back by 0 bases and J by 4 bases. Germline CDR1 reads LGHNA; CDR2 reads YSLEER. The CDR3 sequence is CASSQDGDRTTEAFF. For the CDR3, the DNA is TGCGCCAGCAGCCAAGATGGGGACAGGACCACTGAAGCTTTCTTT.

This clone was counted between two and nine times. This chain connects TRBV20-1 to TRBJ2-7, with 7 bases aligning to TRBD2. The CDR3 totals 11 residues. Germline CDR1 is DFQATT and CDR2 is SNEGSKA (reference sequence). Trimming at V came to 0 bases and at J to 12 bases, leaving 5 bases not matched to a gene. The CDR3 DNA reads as TGCAGTGCTAGAGATAACCGGGAGGCGTACTTC. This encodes CSARDNREAYF.

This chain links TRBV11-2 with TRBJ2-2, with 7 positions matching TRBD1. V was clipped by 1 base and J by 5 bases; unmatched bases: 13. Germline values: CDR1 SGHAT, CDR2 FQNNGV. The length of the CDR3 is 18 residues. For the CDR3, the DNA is TGTGCCAGCAGCTTAGTTTATGGTACAGGGGCCGTAACCGGGGAGCTGTTTTTT. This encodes CASSLVYGTGAVTGELFF.

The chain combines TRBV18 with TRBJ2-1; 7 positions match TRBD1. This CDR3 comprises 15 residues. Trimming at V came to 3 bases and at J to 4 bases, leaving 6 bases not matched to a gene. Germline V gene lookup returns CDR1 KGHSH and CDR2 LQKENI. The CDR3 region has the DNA TGTGCCAGCTCACCGGAAGGGGGCTATTACAATGAGCAGTTCTTC. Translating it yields CASSPEGGYYNEQFF.

This chain's CDR3 is CASSSSGTSYNEQFF. The DNA for the CDR3 is TGCGCCAGCAGCTCCAGCGGGACCTCCTACAATGAGCAGTTCTTC. The V gene is TRBV5-1, the J gene TRBJ2-1, with TRBD2 matching over 7 bases. V shed 3 bases, J shed 0 bases, and the junction held 3 bases outside the gene matches. The CDR3 consists of 15 residues. The germline CDR1 and CDR2 sequences are SGHRS and YFSETQ.

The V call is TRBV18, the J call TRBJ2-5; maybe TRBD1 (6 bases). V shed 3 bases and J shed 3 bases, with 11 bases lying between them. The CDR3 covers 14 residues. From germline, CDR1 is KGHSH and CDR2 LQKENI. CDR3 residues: CASSPKDREETQYF. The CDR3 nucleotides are TGTGCCAGCTCACCGAAGGACAGAGAAGAGACCCAGTACTTC. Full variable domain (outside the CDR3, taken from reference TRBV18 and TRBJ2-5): NAGVMQNPRHLVRRRGQEARLRCSPMKGHSHVYWYRQLPEEGLKFMVYLQKENIIDESGMPKERFSAEFPKEGPSILRIQQVVRGDSAAYFCASSPKDREETQYFGPGTRLLVL.

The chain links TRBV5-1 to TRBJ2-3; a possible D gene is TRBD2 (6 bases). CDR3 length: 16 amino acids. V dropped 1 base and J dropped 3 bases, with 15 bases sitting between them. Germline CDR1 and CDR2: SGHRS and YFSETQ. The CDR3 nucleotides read TGCGCCAGCAGCTTGCAGGGAGGCCGGGAGACAGATACGCAGTATTTT. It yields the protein CASSLQGGRETDTQYF.

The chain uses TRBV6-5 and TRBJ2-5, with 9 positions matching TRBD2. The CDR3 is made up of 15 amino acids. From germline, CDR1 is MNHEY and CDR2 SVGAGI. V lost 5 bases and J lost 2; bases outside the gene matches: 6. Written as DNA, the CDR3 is TGTGCCAGCAGTACCCTACTAGCGGGTCAAGAGACCCAGTACTTC. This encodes CASSTLLAGQETQYF.

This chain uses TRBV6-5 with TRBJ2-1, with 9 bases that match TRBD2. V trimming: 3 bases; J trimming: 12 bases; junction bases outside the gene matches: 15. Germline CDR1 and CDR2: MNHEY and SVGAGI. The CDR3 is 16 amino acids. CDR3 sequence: CASSYGLTSGSDVQFF. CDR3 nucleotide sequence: TGTGCCAGCAGTTATGGTCTAACTAGCGGGTCCGACGTGCAGTTCTTC.

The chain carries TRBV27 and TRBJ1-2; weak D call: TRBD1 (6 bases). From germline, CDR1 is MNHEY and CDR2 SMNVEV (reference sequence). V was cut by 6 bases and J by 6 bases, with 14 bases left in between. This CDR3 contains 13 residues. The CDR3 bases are TGTGCCAGCAGAAGAACAGGGAAGGATGGCTACACCTTC. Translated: CASRRTGKDGYTF.

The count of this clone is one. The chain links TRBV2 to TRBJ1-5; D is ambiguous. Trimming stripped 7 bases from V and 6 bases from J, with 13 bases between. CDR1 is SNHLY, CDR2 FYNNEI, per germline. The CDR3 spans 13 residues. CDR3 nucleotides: TGTGCCAGCACGGAGGGAATGGGTCAGCCCCAGCATTTT. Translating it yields CASTEGMGQPQHF.

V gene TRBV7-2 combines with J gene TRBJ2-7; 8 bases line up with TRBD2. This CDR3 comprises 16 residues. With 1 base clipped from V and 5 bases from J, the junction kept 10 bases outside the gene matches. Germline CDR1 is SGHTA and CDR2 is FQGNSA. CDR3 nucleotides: TGTGCCAGCAGCTTAGTGGCTAGCGGGTTTCCTAACGAGCAGTACTTC. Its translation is CASSLVASGFPNEQYF. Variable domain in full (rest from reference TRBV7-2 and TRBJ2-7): GAGVSQSPSNKVTEKGKDVELRCDPISGHTALYWYRQSLGQGLEFLIYFQGNSAPDKSGLPSDRFSAERTGGSVSTLTIQRTQQEDSAVYLCASSLVASGFPNEQYFGPGTRLTVT.